The clone carrying this T cell receptor (beta chain) was seen once. Its antigen is currently unknown. The data derive from a study of Graves' ophthalmopathy and Graves' hyperthyroidism. Hyperthyroidism is called stable when no ophthalmopathy develops within 18 months of follow-up. The PBMCs used were ones drawn from about 9.2 ml of fresh peripheral blood. Findings of the study overall: Its predictions of ophthalmopathy progression gave the model roughly 71% sensitivity and roughly 76% specificity.

Amplifying from RNA transcripts, the study obtained TCR beta CDR3 regions. Second-round multiplex PCR followed a first-round RT-PCR using HTBI primers. TCRdb re-called the multiplex PCR reads with MiXCR, one entry per CDR3 protein. Of hundreds of thousands of distinct CDR3 sequences detected, over 20% appear once; the ten largest clones hold under 3.5%. Per germline, CDR1 MGHDK and CDR2 SYGVNS. This CDR3 has 14 residues. Trimming removed 3 bases at V and 6 bases at J, with 11 bases between. What was sequenced was peripheral blood. The receptor comes from a woman under 30 with stable Graves' hyperthyroidism. V and J are TRBV25-1 and TRBJ2-2; no definite D call. This CDR3 reads CASSDPTSPGELFF. The CDR3 region has the DNA TGTGCCAGCAGTGACCCTACGAGCCCCGGGGAGCTGTTTTTT.